One sample yielded the 25 T cell receptor beta chains listed below, sequenced in a study of T-cell reconstitution after alpha-beta-depleted transplantation in children listed by TCRdb under 2016. The library relied on PCR. Sequencing took place on an Illumina HiSeq 2500. To normalize quantification of the TCRbeta repertoire, the TCR libraries were built with molecular barcoding that relied on unique molecular identifiers. TCRdb reran the public reads through fastp at Q25 and MiXCR, keeping productive beta chains. All rows with the same CDR3 protein become a single entry with the most common DNA and genes. The sample table shows fewer than 1 million distinct CDR3 sequences, and 16% are seen once. 5% of the sample is taken by the ten largest. According to the study, the label for this sample's treatment or condition signals: allogeneic hematopoietic cell transplantation with graft depleted of TCRalphabeta T cells and CD19 B cells.

The material sequenced was PBMCs, mostly from graft donor cells, taken 360 days after TCRalphabeta/CD19-depleted stem cell transplant. These receptors came from a male patient younger than 18 who had a stem cell transplant for acute lymphoblastic leukemia, so the T cells may come from the graft donor.

This clonotype occurred many times. The chain employs TRBV7-9 and TRBJ2-5; 10 bases map to TRBD2. The V gene's germline CDR1 is SEHNR and CDR2 FQNEAQ (reference sequence). This CDR3 is built from 15 residues. V was pared by 4 bases and J by 2 bases, with 4 bases of the junction left unmatched. CDR3 sequence: CASSSGLAPQETQYF. The CDR3 bases are TGTGCCAGCAGCTCGGGACTAGCGCCACAAGAGACCCAGTACTTC.

The rearrangement joins TRBV5-4 to TRBJ1-5, with D possibly TRBD1 on 6 matching bases. The germline V gene has CDR1 SGHNT and CDR2 YYREEE (reference sequence). The CDR3 extends over 14 amino acids. V was trimmed by 4 bases and J by 3 bases, leaving 11 bases between them. CDR3 sequence (DNA): TGTGCCAGCAGCCGAGGGGGGGCCAATCAGCCCCAGCATTTT. Amino acids: CASSRGGANQPQHF.

The chain has TRBV20-1 and TRBJ1-4, with TRBD1 matching 10 bases. The CDR3 consists of 14 residues. Germline V gene lookup returns CDR1 DFQATT and CDR2 SNEGSKA (reference sequence). The trim removed 5 bases at V and 7 bases at J, leaving 7 bases unmatched. The CDR3 coding sequence is TGCAGTGCTGCCCGACAGGGGGCGCGTGAAAAACTGTTTTTT. Amino acids: CSAARQGAREKLFF.

The chain couples TRBV12-3 or TRBV12-4 to TRBJ2-1; perhaps TRBD2 as D (6 bases). The CDR3 extends over 12 amino acids. V lost 5 bases to trimming and J lost 9 bases, with 11 bases between them. CDR3 residues: CASSGDFPEQFF. CDR3 nucleotide sequence: TGTGCCAGCAGTGGGGACTTTCCTGAGCAGTTCTTC.

V and J are TRBV7-8 and TRBJ2-1, with TRBD2 identical over 11 bases. The trim removed 5 bases at V and 9 bases at J, leaving 21 bases unmatched. CDR1 is SGHVS and CDR2 is FQNEAQ in the germline V gene. This CDR3 spans 19 amino acids. DNA of the CDR3: TGTGCCAGCAGCCATGGCATGGGGCTAGCGGGAGGTTCTAACGGTGAGCAGTTCTTC. Encoded protein: CASSHGMGLAGGSNGEQFF.

This clonotype was counted between two and nine times. V gene TRBV7-9 combines with J gene TRBJ2-7; 8 bases are shared with TRBD2. CDR3 size: 16 residues. Looked up from germline, CDR1 is SEHNR and CDR2 is FQNEAQ (reference sequence). The J segment lost 0 bases and the V segment lost 4 bases, leaving 8 bases of the junction unmatched. The CDR3, as DNA: TGTGCCAGCAGCTCCAACGCGGGAGGTAGCTCCTACGAGCAGTACTTC. Amino acids: CASSSNAGGSSYEQYF.

This clonotype was seen repeatedly, ten times or more. The rearrangement joins TRBV5-1 to TRBJ2-1, with D possibly being TRBD1 (5 bases). Germline assignment: CDR1 SGHRS and CDR2 YFSETQ. V was shortened by 3 bases and J by 2 bases, with 15 bases between the two germline ends. The CDR3 is made up of 16 amino acids. CDR3 nucleotide sequence: TGCGCCAGCAGCTCATCCAGGGCAGATCCCTACAATGAGCAGTTCTTC. Protein sequence: CASSSSRADPYNEQFF.

V and J are TRBV20-1 and TRBJ2-7, with TRBD2 as a possible D gene (7 bases). CDR1 is DFQATT, CDR2 SNEGSKA, per germline (reference sequence). The CDR3 sequence is 12 residues long. CDR3 amino acids: CSSGAGAYEQYF. The CDR3 DNA is TGCAGCTCGGGGGCGGGAGCCTACGAGCAGTACTTC.

Details on this clonotype: At one of its ends the junction is not consistent with the germline gene, which may arise from a read error. The rearrangement uses TRBV12-3 or TRBV12-4 and TRBJ2-7; 7 bases map to TRBD2. The CDR3 loop spans 16 amino acids. This CDR3 is CASSPGRRENVYEQDF. The CDR3 DNA follows: TGTGCCAGCAGTCCGGGCCGGCGGGAGAACGTCTACGAGCAGGACTTC.

In its sample, this clonotype was seen a few times. The chain links TRBV9 to TRBJ2-7, with 13 nucleotides matching TRBD2. Trimming took 3 bases from V and 1 from J; bases not matched to a gene: 10. There are 18 residues in the CDR3. Germline V gene sequence: CDR1 SGDLS, CDR2 YYNGEE. The DNA of the CDR3 is TGTGCCAGCAGCGAGGGGACTAGCGGGAACGCCAATTCCTACGAGCAGTACTTC. Encoded protein: CASSEGTSGNANSYEQYF.

This chain uses TRBV7-3 with TRBJ2-3; 7 nucleotides agree with TRBD2. J lost 0 bases, V lost 6 bases, and 6 bases had no gene match. From germline, CDR1 is SGHTA and CDR2 FQGTGA. This CDR3 spans 15 amino acids. This CDR3 is CASSSAGLSTDTQYF. In nucleotides, the CDR3 is TGTGCCAGCAGTTCAGCGGGGTTAAGCACAGATACGCAGTATTTT.

The rearrangement uses TRBV5-1 and TRBJ2-3; 10 bases are a match to TRBD2. Germline lookup yields CDR1 SGHRS and CDR2 YFSETQ. The CDR3 sequence is 17 residues long. The V and J ends lost 4 bases and 0 bases, in that order; junction bases with no gene match: 8. CDR3 DNA: TGCGCCAGCAGCCGGTTCACTAGCGGGACCAGCACAGATACGCAGTATTTT. Amino acids: CASSRFTSGTSTDTQYF.

This clonotype was observed a handful of times. The J gene is TRBJ1-3, the V gene TRBV7-9; D ambiguous. The CDR3 loop spans 17 amino acids. Per germline, CDR1 SEHNR and CDR2 FQNEAQ (reference sequence). Deletions cut 5 bases from V and 0 bases from J, with 17 bases between. The DNA for the CDR3 is TGTGCCAGCAGCCCCGGGCCCTTAATGCTCTCTGGAAACACCATATATTTT. Its translation: CASSPGPLMLSGNTIYF.

This clonotype was seen more than once but under ten times. This sequence joins TRBV11-2 and TRBJ2-5; 7 bases map to TRBD2. In germline, CDR1 is SGHAT, CDR2 FQNNGV. J was trimmed by 0 bases and V by 4 bases; bases with no gene match: 5. CDR3 size: 15 residues. The CDR3 sequence is CASSSGTTYQETQYF. The CDR3 DNA reads TGTGCCAGCAGCTCCGGGACTACCTACCAAGAGACCCAGTACTTC.

The chain recombines TRBV18 with TRBJ2-7; 8 bases are shared with TRBD2. Germline CDR1 and CDR2: KGHSH and LQKENI. The length of the CDR3 is 14 residues. V shed 6 bases, J shed 0 bases, and the junction held 4 bases outside the gene matches. CDR3 region: CASSAAGDSYEQYF. The CDR3 DNA follows: TGTGCCAGCTCCGCAGCGGGGGACTCCTACGAGCAGTACTTC.

V usage is TRBV20-1 and J usage is TRBJ2-3; 14 bases line up with TRBD2. This CDR3 has 15 residues. Germline assignment: CDR1 DFQATT and CDR2 SNEGSKA (reference sequence). Germline trimming cut 0 bases from V and 6 bases from J; bases unmatched to any gene: 2. CDR3 in amino acids: CSAREGLAGADTQYF. CDR3 DNA sequence: TGCAGTGCTAGAGAGGGACTAGCGGGAGCTGATACGCAGTATTTT.

This clonotype was seen many times. This chain links TRBV19 with TRBJ2-7; weak D call: TRBD2 (5 bases). Germline CDR1 is LNHDA and CDR2 is SQIVND (reference sequence). The V end was cut by 3 bases, the J end by 6 bases, with 12 bases between. The CDR3 contains 13 residues. The CDR3: CASSILRGSEQYF. The CDR3, as DNA: TGTGCCAGTAGTATCTTGCGCGGGTCCGAGCAGTACTTC.

This clonotype was picked up many times. The rearrangement joins TRBV5-1 to TRBJ2-5; TRBD2 agrees at 12 bases. This CDR3 has 16 residues. Germline CDR1 SGHRS, CDR2 YFSETQ. V trimming: 4 bases; J trimming: 5 bases; junction bases outside the gene matches: 9. The CDR3 is CASSLELAGGLETQYF. The CDR3 DNA reads TGCGCCAGCAGCCTGGAACTAGCGGGAGGTTTGGAGACCCAGTACTTC.

The V gene is TRBV7-8, the J gene TRBJ1-2; possibly TRBD1 for D (5 bases). The CDR3 runs 14 residues. V lost 5 bases and J 5 bases, leaving 15 bases between the germline ends. Germline loops: CDR1 SGHVS, CDR2 FQNEAQ. In nucleotides, the CDR3 is TGTGCCAGCAGCCCCGGGACGGTGTATTATGGCTACACCTTC. Its translation: CASSPGTVYYGYTF.

This rearrangement joins TRBV20-1 to TRBJ2-7, with D unclear. Germline V gene sequence: CDR1 DFQATT, CDR2 SNEGSKA (reference sequence). This CDR3 spans 12 amino acids. Between the trimmed V and J ends, which lost 5 bases and 3 bases, there was a span of 11 bases. CDR3 DNA sequence: TGCAGTGCTCCTCCCGTACTCTACGAGCAGTACTTC. Residues: CSAPPVLYEQYF.

This chain connects TRBV4-1 to TRBJ2-1, with 7 nucleotides matching TRBD1. Germline V gene sequence: CDR1 MGHRA, CDR2 YSYEKL. V was pared by 3 bases and J by 0 bases, with 11 bases of the junction left unmatched. The CDR3 extends over 18 amino acids. The CDR3 reads CASSQFVRGPSSYNEQFF. The CDR3 DNA follows: TGCGCCAGCAGCCAGTTCGTAAGGGGGCCGAGCTCCTACAATGAGCAGTTCTTC.

This clonotype was observed a few times. V usage is TRBV27 and J usage is TRBJ2-1; 10 bases match TRBD1. Germline values: CDR1 MNHEY, CDR2 SMNVEV (reference sequence). The CDR3 is made up of 17 amino acids. The ends lost 2 bases at V and 5 bases at J; junction bases unmatched: 9. CDR3 sequence reads: CASSLGQGGAHHNEQFF. The CDR3 nucleotides read TGTGCCAGCAGTTTAGGACAGGGGGGGGCCCACCACAATGAGCAGTTCTTC.

The sample holds one count of this clonotype. The J gene is TRBJ2-7, the V gene TRBV7-2; D remains unclear. The CDR3 has 14 residues. Germline-derived CDR1 and CDR2 are SGHTA and FQGNSA. Trimming shortened V by 4 bases and J by 4 bases, and 14 bases separated the two germline ends. CDR3 loop: CASSSYVGEYEQYF. The CDR3, as DNA: TGTGCCAGCAGCTCATACGTGGGTGAATACGAGCAGTACTTC.

This clonotype has just a few counts. The chain combines TRBV2 with TRBJ2-1; 15 bases match TRBD2. The length of the CDR3 is 19 residues. In germline, CDR1 is SNHLY, CDR2 FYNNEI. With 6 bases clipped from V and 4 bases from J, the junction kept 13 bases outside the gene matches. The CDR3 reads CASSKPGRTSGRGYNEQFF. The CDR3 DNA sequence: TGTGCCAGCAGCAAGCCGGGGAGGACTAGCGGGAGGGGATACAATGAGCAGTTCTTC.

This clonotype was seen at least ten times. This chain links TRBV12-3 or TRBV12-4 with TRBJ2-7; D remains ambiguous. V lost 6 bases to trimming and J lost 1 base, with 10 bases between them. The CDR3 length is 13 residues. CDR3 DNA sequence: TGTGCCAGCAGCCCGGACGGTTCCTACGAGCAGTACTTC. Translation gives CASSPDGSYEQYF.